This is a list of T cell receptor beta chains from one sample in a study of T cells in Graves' hyperthyroidism and ophthalmopathy. TCRdb analysed the multiplex PCR reads with MiXCR anew, one entry per CDR3 protein. The repertoire holds 600,000 to 700,000 distinct CDR3 sequences, with 45% as singletons. The sequencing input was peripheral blood or thyroid tissue (not recorded which). The receptors were gathered from an adult man with Graves' disease, either hyperthyroidism or ophthalmopathy (not recorded which). Both conserved end residues are part of each CDR3. D genes are given only for firm matches. Expanded clones get a size class; other rows say once, few or many, or leave the size out.

>TRBV6-1|TRBJ1-5|-|-
TGTGCCAGCAGCCCACCAGTTCAGGGGCTGGTTCAGCCCCAGCATTTT
CASSPPVQGLVQPQHF
>TRBV7-2|TRBJ1-5|few|-
TGTGCCAGCAGCTTAGGGTCAGGGTTAATGAACAATCAGCCCCAGCATTTT
CASSLGSGLMNNQPQHF
>TRBV11-2|TRBJ1-4|few|-
TGTGCCAGCAGCGCTACAGGGTATGGTAATGAAAAACTGTTTTTT
CASSATGYGNEKLFF
>TRBV2|TRBJ1-5|many|-
TGTGCCAGCAGTGAAGAGTTGGGTCCTCAGCCCCAGCATTTT
CASSEELGPQPQHF
>TRBV5-6|TRBJ1-1|-|-
TGTGCCAGCAGCTTGGCCCTTGGGCAGGGCAGTACTGAAGCTTTCTTT
CASSLALGQGSTEAFF
>TRBV7-9|TRBJ2-2|-|-
TGCGCCAGCAGCCAAGGGCCGTTTGTCCGTGCGAACACCGGGGAGCTGTTTTTT
CASSQGPFVRANTGELFF
>TRBV6-5|TRBJ1-1|-|TRBD1
TGTGCCAGCAGTTACGACCGGGACAGGGGGTTTGAAGCTTTCTTT
CASSYDRDRGFEAFF
>TRBV5-1|TRBJ2-3|-|TRBD1
TGCGCCAGCAGCGGGACAGGGGCAGATACGCAGTATTTT
CASSGTGADTQYF
>TRBV9|TRBJ1-2|few|TRBD1
TGTGCCAGCAGCGTAGGTGGGACAGGGGAATATGGCTACACCTTC
CASSVGGTGEYGYTF
>TRBV12-3/TRBV12-4|TRBJ1-2|few|-
TGTGCCAGCAGACCACAGGCGATCTTCAACTATGGCTACACCTTC
CASRPQAIFNYGYTF
>TRBV19|TRBJ2-2|few|-
TGTGCCAGTAGTATCTGGGGGACGGGCGGGGAGCTGTTTTTT
CASSIWGTGGELFF
>TRBV6-5|TRBJ1-1|-|-
TGTGCCAGCAGTTACTCGGCAACCAACACTGAAGCTTTCTTT
CASSYSATNTEAFF
>TRBV19|TRBJ1-2|-|-
TGTGCCAGTAGTCCCTTCGGCGCAGGCGGATCTAACTATGGCTACACCTTC
CASSPFGAGGSNYGYTF
>TRBV7-9|TRBJ1-1|few|-
TGTGCCAGCAGCCCAAACGCGGGGGCGGCGAACACTGAAGCTTTCTTT
CASSPNAGAANTEAFF
>TRBV7-9|TRBJ1-1|many|-
TGTGCCAGCAGCGGTTCACAGGGAGTAGCTCCTGAAGCTTTCTTT
CASSGSQGVAPEAFF
>TRBV6-6|TRBJ1-1|few|-
TGTGCCAGCGGTGTTGTAGGACAACTCAACACTGAAGCTTTCTTT
CASGVVGQLNTEAFF
>TRBV15|TRBJ1-2|-|TRBD1
TGTGCCACCAGCAAGGTGCAGGGGGCCAATGGCTACACCTTC
CATSKVQGANGYTF
>TRBV2|TRBJ1-5|-|-
TGTGCCAGCCAAGGGAGCAATCAGCCCCAGCATTTT
CASQGSNQPQHF
>TRBV10-3|TRBJ2-5|-|-
TGTGCCAGCAGTTATGGAGGGGCGAACCAAGAGACCCAGTACTTC
CASSYGGANQETQYF
>TRBV5-1|TRBJ1-6|-|TRBD1
TGCGCCAGCAGCCGGGACAGGGGATGGTCACCCCTCCACTTT
CASSRDRGWSPLHF
>TRBV7-9|TRBJ2-7|-|TRBD1
TGTGCCAGCAGCTTGGGACAGCGGACCTACTCCTACGAGCAGTACTTC
CASSLGQRTYSYEQYF
>TRBV7-8|TRBJ1-1|many|-
TGTGCCAGCAGCCAAGGGACGGTGAACACTGAAGCTTTCTTT
CASSQGTVNTEAFF
>TRBV7-2|TRBJ1-4|-|TRBD1
TGTGCCAGCAGCTCGACAGGGAAGGGTGAAAAACTGTTTTTT
CASSSTGKGEKLFF
>TRBV20-1|TRBJ1-4|few|TRBD1
TGCAGTGCTAGAGATCCACAGGGGGCCGGGGAAAAACTGTTTTTT
CSARDPQGAGEKLFF
>TRBV29-1|TRBJ1-5|-|TRBD1
TGCAGCGCAGCGGACGGCAGGGGGAATCAGCCCCAGCATTTT
CSAADGRGNQPQHF
>TRBV20-1|TRBJ1-5|-|TRBD1
TGCAGTGCTACCGAGACAGGGGGCAATCAGCCCCAGCATTTT
CSATETGGNQPQHF
>TRBV7-6|TRBJ1-3|many|-
TGTGCCAGCACAGTGGACAGCTCTGGAAACACCATATATTTT
CASTVDSSGNTIYF
>TRBV25-1|TRBJ2-7|-|TRBD2
TGTGCCAGCAGTGAATTAGCGGGAGGACAATTCGAGCAGTACTTC
CASSELAGGQFEQYF
>TRBV2|TRBJ2-7|many|-
TGTGCCAGCAGTGCGGACTTTTACGAGCAGTACTTC
CASSADFYEQYF
>TRBV15|TRBJ1-2|once|TRBD1
TGTGCCACCAGCAGCTTGGCCGTTGGACAGGGGTTCGGCTACACCTTC
CATSSLAVGQGFGYTF
>TRBV15|TRBJ1-6|many|-
TGTGCCTCCGGGGAGCGTAATTCACCCCTCCACTTT
CASGERNSPLHF
>TRBV7-2|TRBJ1-2|many|-
TGTGCCAGCAGCTTAGTAGGCGGATCTAACTATGGCTACACCTTC
CASSLVGGSNYGYTF
>TRBV7-9|TRBJ1-2|once|TRBD1
TGTGCCAGCAGCTCGGTCCGGGGGACTCGGGACAGCTATGGCTACACCTTC
CASSSVRGTRDSYGYTF
>TRBV7-8|TRBJ1-6|-|TRBD1
TGTGCCACATATGGGGGGACAGGGAGTTCACCCCTCCACTTT
CATYGGTGSSPLHF
>TRBV7-9|TRBJ2-7|-|-
TGTGCCAGCAGCTCGCAAGACGTCTCCTACGAGCAGTACTTC
CASSSQDVSYEQYF
>TRBV20-1|TRBJ1-2|-|-
TGCAGTGCTAGTCCCTACAGGCTCAGCTATGGCTACACCTTC
CSASPYRLSYGYTF
>TRBV12-3/TRBV12-4|TRBJ1-4|-|-
TGTGCCACCAGCTCGACGTGGGTTAATGAAAAACTGTTTTTT
CATSSTWVNEKLFF
>TRBV12-3/TRBV12-4|TRBJ1-3|many|-
TGTGCCAGCAGTTTAAGTCGGGGAAACACCATATATTTT
CASSLSRGNTIYF
>TRBV12-3/TRBV12-4|TRBJ1-4|-|TRBD1
TGTGCTAGTGGCCCCGCAGGGGGCGTTGAAAAACTGTTTTTT
CASGPAGGVEKLFF
>TRBV9|TRBJ1-1|-|-
TGTGCCAGCAGTTACCCAGAAGTGACTGAAGCTTTCTTT
CASSYPEVTEAFF
>TRBV20-1|TRBJ2-7|many|-
TGCAGTGCTAGAGCTTACGAGCAGTACTTC
CSARAYEQYF
>TRBV5-1|TRBJ1-1|few|-
TGCGCCAGCAGCTTCGACGGGTTGAACACTGAAGCTTTCTTT
CASSFDGLNTEAFF
>TRBV10-3|TRBJ1-5|-|-
TGTGCCAATCAGCCCCAGCATTTT
CANQPQHF
>TRBV10-3|TRBJ1-1|-|-
TGTGCCAGCAGTTACTCGGTGCAGAACACTGAAGCTTTCTTT
CASSYSVQNTEAFF
>TRBV7-9|TRBJ1-3|many|-
TGTGCCATCCGGGGGGAGAGCTCTGGAAACACCATATATTTT
CAIRGESSGNTIYF
>TRBV9|TRBJ2-5|-|-
TGTGCCAGCAGCCAACGGGGCGCGACCCAGTACTTC
CASSQRGATQYF
>TRBV2|TRBJ1-1|-|-
TGTGCCAGTGCGGCCCATGGGGAAAACACTGAAGCTTTCTTT
CASAAHGENTEAFF
>TRBV29-1|TRBJ1-3|once|-
TGCAGCGTTCAGAGTTGGGACACCATATATTTT
CSVQSWDTIYF
>TRBV7-9|TRBJ1-1|many|-
TGTGCCAGCAGCTTAGGGAGGACTGAAGCTTTCTTT
CASSLGRTEAFF
>TRBV15|TRBJ1-3|many|-
TGTGCCACCAGCAGAGATCGGGGGCCTGGAAACACCATATATTTT
CATSRDRGPGNTIYF
>TRBV7-8|TRBJ1-5|-|-
TGTGCCAGCAGGGTGGTGGATAATAGCAATCAGCCCCAGCATTTT
CASRVVDNSNQPQHF
>TRBV7-9|TRBJ1-4|few|-
TGTGCCAGCAGTTGGGGCCGCAGTTCCCCAACTAATGAAAAACTGTTTTTT
CASSWGRSSPTNEKLFF
>TRBV2|TRBJ2-2|many|-
TGTGCCAGCAGCCGGGGCACCGGGGAGCTGTTTTTT
CASSRGTGELFF
>TRBV15|TRBJ1-5|-|-
TGTGCCACCAGCAGAGCCATGGCACTCCAGCATTTT
CATSRAMALQHF
>TRBV6-5|TRBJ1-2|few|-
TGTGCCAGCAGTTACTCTACGGGATCGGAGGGCTACACCTTC
CASSYSTGSEGYTF
>TRBV12-3/TRBV12-4|TRBJ1-1|-|TRBD1
TGTGCCAGCATTCCGGGACAGGGGGCCGGTGAAGCTTTCTTT
CASIPGQGAGEAFF
>TRBV2|TRBJ1-2|many|-
TGTGCCAGCAGTGGGCTGAGGGCTGGAGGCTACACCTTC
CASSGLRAGGYTF
>TRBV11-2|TRBJ2-2|few|-
TGTGCCAGCAGCTTAGATTCGGGTACCCCCGGGGAGCTGTTTTTT
CASSLDSGTPGELFF
>TRBV10-3|TRBJ1-1|-|-
TGTGCCATCACCCCGGAGGGGTATGGTGCTGAAGCTTTCTTT
CAITPEGYGAEAFF
>TRBV7-3|TRBJ1-6|once|-
TGTGCCAGCAGCACAGGGACAAACGGCCCCCTCCACTTT
CASSTGTNGPLHF